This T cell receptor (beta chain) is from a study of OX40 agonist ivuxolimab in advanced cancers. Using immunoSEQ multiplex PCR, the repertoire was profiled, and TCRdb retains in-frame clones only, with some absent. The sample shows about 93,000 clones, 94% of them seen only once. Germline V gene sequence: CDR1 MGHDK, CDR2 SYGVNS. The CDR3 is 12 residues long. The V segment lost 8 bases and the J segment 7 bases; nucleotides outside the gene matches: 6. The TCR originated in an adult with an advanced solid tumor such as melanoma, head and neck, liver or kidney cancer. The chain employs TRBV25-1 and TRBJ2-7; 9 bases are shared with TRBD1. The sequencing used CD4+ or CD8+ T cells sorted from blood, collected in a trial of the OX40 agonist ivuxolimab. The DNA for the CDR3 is TGTGCCAGCGGACAGGGGTTTGAGGAGCAGTACTTC. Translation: CASGQGFEEQYF.